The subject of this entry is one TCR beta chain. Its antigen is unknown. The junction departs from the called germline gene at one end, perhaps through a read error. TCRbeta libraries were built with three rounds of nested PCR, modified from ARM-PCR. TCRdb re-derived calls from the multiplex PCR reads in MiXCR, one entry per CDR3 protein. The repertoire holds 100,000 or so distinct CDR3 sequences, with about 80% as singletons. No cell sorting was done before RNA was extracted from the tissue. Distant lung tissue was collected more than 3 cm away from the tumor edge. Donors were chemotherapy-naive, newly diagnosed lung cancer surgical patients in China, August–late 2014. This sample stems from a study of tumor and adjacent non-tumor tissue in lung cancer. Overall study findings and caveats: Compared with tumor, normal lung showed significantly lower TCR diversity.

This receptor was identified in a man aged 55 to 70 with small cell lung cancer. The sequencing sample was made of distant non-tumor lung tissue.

The CDR3 sequence: CAISASGAEDTQYF. CDR3 nucleotide sequence: TGTGCCATCAGCGCCTCCGGGGCCGAAGATACACAGTATTTT. This sequence joins TRBV11-3 and TRBJ2-3; perhaps D is TRBD1 or TRBD2 (5 bases each). CDR1 is SGHNT and CDR2 is YENEEA in the germline V gene. The CDR3 runs to 14 residues.